Listed here is a single T cell receptor beta chain. The sample comes from a study of control samples from healthy donors and cancer patients. V dropped 2 bases and J dropped 4 bases, with 11 bases sitting between them. The CDR3 sequence is 14 residues long. CDR1 and CDR2 (germline): MNHEY, SVGAGI. Sequenced by immunoSEQ multiplex PCR; TCRdb stores in-frame clones only, minus some. The data contain under 95,000 clones, approximately 89% of them seen just once; the ten biggest clones take up roughly 0.92%. The chain uses TRBV6-5 and TRBJ1-1, with D maybe TRBD1 (5 bases). The sequenced material came from blood. The TCR originated in a woman in her twenties or thirties in good health. Here the CDR3 DNA reads TGTGCCAGCAGTTACATTGCGGGGGGCACTGAAGCTTTCTTT. This encodes CASSYIAGGTEAFF.